The clone carrying this TCR beta chain was observed a single time. Its antigen is as yet unknown. The CDR3 is 13 amino acids. The V gene's germline CDR1 is GTSNPN and CDR2 SVGIG (reference sequence). V was cut by 5 bases and J by 0 bases, with 7 bases left in between. The whole isolated RNA underwent reverse transcription, so sequencing captured expressed TCRB transcripts. Clones were sequenced by immunoSEQ multiplex PCR, and TCRdb holds only the in-frame ones, with some missing. The sample comprises more than 300,000 clones, less than 15% of which are singletons, and roughly 0.019% rests with the top ten. The data stem from a study of beta chain features in type 1 diabetes. CD45RO/CCR7/CD25/CD127/CD95/CD27 staining was used to isolate CD4+ naive, central memory, regulatory and stem cell-like memory cells by sorting. Each sorted fraction was over 95% pure. Regarding the study as a whole: Insertions were fewer and deletions more numerous at VDJ junctions in type 1 diabetes patients.

The chain carries TRBV30 and TRBJ1-4; perhaps TRBD1 as D (6 bases). This TCR derives from a woman between 18 and 29 years old in good health. Sequencing used naive CD4+ T cells from blood. The CDR3 is CAWAGATNEKLFF. In DNA form, the CDR3 reads TGTGCCTGGGCAGGGGCAACTAATGAAAAACTGTTTTTT.